This TCR beta chain derives from a study of response to subunit inactivated influenza vaccine (dated by TCRdb to between 2017 and 2018). As for the study more broadly: To follow how T cells responded to a trivalent subunit inactivated influenza vaccine, the researchers relied on deep quantitative profiling of the T cell receptor repertoire. What the research found in general, with its limitations: The authors proposed that each seasonal influenza vaccination may bring in only a limited number of new T cells.

Preparation of the library involved RT-PCR. TCRdb names Illumina HiSeq 2500 as the instrument used. The public reads were run again by TCRdb, first through fastp at Q25 and then through MiXCR, and only productive beta chains were kept. Each record represents a unique CDR3 protein, reported with the most common genes and DNA among its rows. This sample has about 700,000 distinct CDR3 sequences in its table, and around 15% of those were observed once. The biggest ten clones account for 7.5% to 8% of the sample. V is cut by 1 base and J by 8 bases, and the space between the germline ends is 20 bases. The germline V gene provides CDR1 MNHEY and CDR2 SVGAGI. The CDR3 contains 16 residues, cysteine and phenylalanine counted. Only the CDR3 portion is preserved as DNA: 48 bases, with reading frame beginning at the first base. This clonotype was counted only a few times. It lacks a known antigen. The record has no base qualities; no much larger clone is one base away.

The TCR comes from a man aged 50 to 59 who received an inactivated influenza vaccine. Donor details come from another sample of the same person, matched by shared clones. The material was PBMCs from blood, obtained 14 days before vaccination. The chain is assembled from TRBV6-5 and TRBJ1-2, with the D gene not confidently named. The DNA sequence is as follows: TGTGCCAGCAGTTACTTAGTGGACGGACGACCGGGGGGCTACACCTTC. Its protein is CASSYLVDGRPGGYTF.